The sequence of this T cell receptor beta chain was determined in a study of T cell repertoires in cytomegalovirus infection. This clonotype was seen more than once but under ten times. Its cognate antigen is unknown. TCRdb recomputed calls from the reads with MiXCR, one row per CDR3 protein. The sample holds some 310,000 distinct CDR3 sequences, roughly 25% seen once. CDR1 and CDR2 (germline): SGHVS, FNYEAQ. The V end lost 1 base, the J end lost 7 bases, and 10 bases lay between the germline ends. This CDR3 has 13 amino acids. The starting material was cultured PBMCs, obtained from culture after CMV antigen stimulation. The source of this sequence is a human donor in good health (CMV status not recorded). Some clones in this sample may be carry-over from other donors' samples. The chain combines TRBV7-6 with TRBJ1-2; D not resolved. The CDR3 DNA follows: TGTGCCAGCAGCTTAGATGCGGGCTTTGGCTACACCTTC. Residues: CASSLDAGFGYTF.